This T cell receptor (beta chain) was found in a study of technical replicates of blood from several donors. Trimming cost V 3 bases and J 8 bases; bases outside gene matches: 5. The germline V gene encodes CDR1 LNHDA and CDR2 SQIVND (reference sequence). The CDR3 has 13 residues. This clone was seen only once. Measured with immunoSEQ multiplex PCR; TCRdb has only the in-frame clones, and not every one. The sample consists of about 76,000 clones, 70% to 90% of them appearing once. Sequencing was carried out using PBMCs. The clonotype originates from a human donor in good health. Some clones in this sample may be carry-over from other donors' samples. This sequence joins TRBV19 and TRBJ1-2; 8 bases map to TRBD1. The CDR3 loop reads CASSMGRGRGYTF. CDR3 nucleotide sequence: TGTGCCAGTAGTATGGGCAGGGGGCGCGGCTACACCTTC.